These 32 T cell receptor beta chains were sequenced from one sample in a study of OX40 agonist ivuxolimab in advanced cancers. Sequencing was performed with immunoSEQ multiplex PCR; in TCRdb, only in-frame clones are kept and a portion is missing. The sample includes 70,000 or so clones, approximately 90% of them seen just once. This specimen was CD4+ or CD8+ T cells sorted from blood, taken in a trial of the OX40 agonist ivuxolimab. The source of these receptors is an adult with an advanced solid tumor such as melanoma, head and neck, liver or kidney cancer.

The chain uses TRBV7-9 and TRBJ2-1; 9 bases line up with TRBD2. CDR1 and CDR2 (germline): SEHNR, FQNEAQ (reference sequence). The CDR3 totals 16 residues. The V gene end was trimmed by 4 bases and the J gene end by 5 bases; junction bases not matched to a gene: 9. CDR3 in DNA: TGTGCCAGCAGCTCGACGACTAGCGGAACAAACAATGAGCAGTTCTTC. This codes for CASSSTTSGTNNEQFF.

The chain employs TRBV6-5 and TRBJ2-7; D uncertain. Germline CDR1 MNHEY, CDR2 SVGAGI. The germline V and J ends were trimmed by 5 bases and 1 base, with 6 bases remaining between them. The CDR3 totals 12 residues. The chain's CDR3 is CASSLGSYEQYF. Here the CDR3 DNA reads TGTGCCAGCAGTCTGGGGTCCTACGAGCAGTACTTC.

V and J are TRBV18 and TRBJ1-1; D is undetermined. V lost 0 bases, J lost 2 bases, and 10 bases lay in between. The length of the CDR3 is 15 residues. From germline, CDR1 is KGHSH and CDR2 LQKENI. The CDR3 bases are TGTGCCAGCTCACCACCGGTCGGGGTTAACACTGAAGCTTTCTTT. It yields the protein CASSPPVGVNTEAFF. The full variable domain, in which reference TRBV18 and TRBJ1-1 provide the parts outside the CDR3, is NAGVMQNPRHLVRRRGQEARLRCSPMKGHSHVYWYRQLPEEGLKFMVYLQKENIIDESGMPKERFSAEFPKEGPSILRIQQVVRGDSAAYFCASSPPVGVNTEAFFGQGTRLTVV.

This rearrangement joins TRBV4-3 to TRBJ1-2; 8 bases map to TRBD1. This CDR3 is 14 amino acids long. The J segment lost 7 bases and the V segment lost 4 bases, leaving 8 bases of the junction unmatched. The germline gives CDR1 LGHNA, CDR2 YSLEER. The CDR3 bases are TGCGCCAGCAGCCTCCTCGACAGGGGCCGTGGCTACACCTTC. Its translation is CASSLLDRGRGYTF.

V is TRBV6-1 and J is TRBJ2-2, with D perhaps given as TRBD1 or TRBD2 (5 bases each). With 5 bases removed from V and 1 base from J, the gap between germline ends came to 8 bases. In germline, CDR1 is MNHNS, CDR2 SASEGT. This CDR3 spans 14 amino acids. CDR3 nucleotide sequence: TGTGCCAGCAGTTATGGGGGGAACACCGGGGAGCTGTTTTTT. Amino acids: CASSYGGNTGELFF.

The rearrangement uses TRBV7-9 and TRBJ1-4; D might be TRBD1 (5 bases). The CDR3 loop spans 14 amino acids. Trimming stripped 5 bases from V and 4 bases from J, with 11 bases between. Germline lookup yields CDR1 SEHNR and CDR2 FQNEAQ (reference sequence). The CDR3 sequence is CASSPGTGNEKLFF. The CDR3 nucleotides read TGTGCCAGCAGCCCCGGGACGGGTAATGAAAAACTGTTTTTT. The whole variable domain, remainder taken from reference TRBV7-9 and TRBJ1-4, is DTGVSQNPRHKITKRGQNVTFRCDPISEHNRLYWYRQTLGQGPEFLTYFQNEAQLEKSRLLSDRFSAERPKGSFSTLEIQRTEQGDSAMYLCASSPGTGNEKLFFGSGTQLSVL.

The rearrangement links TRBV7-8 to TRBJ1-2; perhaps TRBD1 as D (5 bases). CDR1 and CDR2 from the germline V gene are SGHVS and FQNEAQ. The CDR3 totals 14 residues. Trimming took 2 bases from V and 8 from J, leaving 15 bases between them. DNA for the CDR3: TGTGCCAGCAGCTTAAGCCGGGACCAGGGCGGCTACACCTTC. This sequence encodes CASSLSRDQGGYTF.

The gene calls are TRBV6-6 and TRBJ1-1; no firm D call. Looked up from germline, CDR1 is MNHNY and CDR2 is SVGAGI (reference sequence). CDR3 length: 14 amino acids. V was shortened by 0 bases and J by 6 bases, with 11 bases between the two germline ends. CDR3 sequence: CASSYSKVNAEAFF. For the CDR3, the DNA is TGTGCCAGCAGTTACTCGAAGGTAAATGCTGAAGCTTTCTTT.

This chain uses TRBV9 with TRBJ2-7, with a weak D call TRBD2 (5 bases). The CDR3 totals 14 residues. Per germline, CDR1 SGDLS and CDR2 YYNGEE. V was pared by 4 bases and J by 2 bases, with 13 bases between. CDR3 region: CASSLGVGPYEQYF. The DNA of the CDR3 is TGTGCCAGCAGCCTCGGGGTCGGCCCCTACGAGCAGTACTTC. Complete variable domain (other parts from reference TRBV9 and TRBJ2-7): DSGVTQTPKHLITATGQRVTLRCSPRSGDLSVYWYQQSLDQGLQFLIQYYNGEERAKGNILERFSAQQFPDLHSELNLSSLELGDSALYFCASSLGVGPYEQYFGPGTRLTVT.

CDR3 amino acids: CASSRGQGSMNTEAFF. The DNA for the CDR3 is TGTGCCAGTAGTAGGGGACAGGGGTCAATGAACACTGAAGCTTTCTTT. The chain carries TRBV19 and TRBJ1-1, with TRBD1 matching 10 bases. The ends lost 4 bases at V and 0 bases at J; junction bases unmatched: 5. This CDR3 region has 16 residues. The germline V gene encodes CDR1 LNHDA and CDR2 SQIVND (reference sequence).

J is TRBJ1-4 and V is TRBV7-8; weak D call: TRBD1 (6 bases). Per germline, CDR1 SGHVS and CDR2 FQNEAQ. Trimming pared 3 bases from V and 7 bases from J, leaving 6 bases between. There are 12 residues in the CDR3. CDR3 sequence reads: CASSFRGEKLFF. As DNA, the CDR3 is TGTGCCAGCAGCTTCAGGGGTGAAAAACTGTTTTTT.

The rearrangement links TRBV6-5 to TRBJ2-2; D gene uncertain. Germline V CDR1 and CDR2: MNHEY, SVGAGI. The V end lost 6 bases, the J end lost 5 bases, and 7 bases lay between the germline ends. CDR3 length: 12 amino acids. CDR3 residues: CASSTPTGELFF. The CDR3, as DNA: TGTGCCAGCAGCACCCCAACCGGGGAGCTGTTTTTT.

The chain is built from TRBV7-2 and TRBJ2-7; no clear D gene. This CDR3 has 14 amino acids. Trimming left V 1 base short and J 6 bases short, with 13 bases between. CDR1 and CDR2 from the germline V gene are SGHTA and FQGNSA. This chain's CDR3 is CASSLEGGSPEQYF. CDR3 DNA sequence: TGTGCCAGCAGCTTAGAAGGCGGATCTCCCGAGCAGTACTTC.

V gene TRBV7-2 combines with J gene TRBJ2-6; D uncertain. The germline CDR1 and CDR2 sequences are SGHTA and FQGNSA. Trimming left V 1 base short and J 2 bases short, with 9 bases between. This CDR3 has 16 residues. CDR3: CASSLVMGTGANVLTF. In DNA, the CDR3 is TGTGCCAGCAGCTTAGTTATGGGGACTGGGGCCAACGTCCTGACTTTC. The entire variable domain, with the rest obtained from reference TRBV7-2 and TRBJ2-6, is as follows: GAGVSQSPSNKVTEKGKDVELRCDPISGHTALYWYRQSLGQGLEFLIYFQGNSAPDKSGLPSDRFSAERTGGSVSTLTIQRTQQEDSAVYLCASSLVMGTGANVLTFGAGSRLTVL.

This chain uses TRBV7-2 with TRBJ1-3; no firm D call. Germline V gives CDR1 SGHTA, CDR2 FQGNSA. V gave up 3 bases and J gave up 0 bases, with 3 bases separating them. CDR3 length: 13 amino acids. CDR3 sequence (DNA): TGTGCCAGCAGCTTGAACTCTGGAAACACCATATATTTT. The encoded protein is CASSLNSGNTIYF.

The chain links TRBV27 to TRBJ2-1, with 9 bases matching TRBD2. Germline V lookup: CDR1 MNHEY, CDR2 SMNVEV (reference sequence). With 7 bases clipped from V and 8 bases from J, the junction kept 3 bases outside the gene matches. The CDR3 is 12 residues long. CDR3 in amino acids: CASKGLAHEQFF. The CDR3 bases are TGTGCCAGCAAGGGACTAGCCCATGAGCAGTTCTTC.

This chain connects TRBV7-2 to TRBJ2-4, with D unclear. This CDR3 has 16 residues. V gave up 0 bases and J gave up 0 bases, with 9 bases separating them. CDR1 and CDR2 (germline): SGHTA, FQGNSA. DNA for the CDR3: TGTGCCAGCAGCTTAGCGGGCGGCCAAGCCAAAAACATTCAGTACTTC. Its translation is CASSLAGGQAKNIQYF.

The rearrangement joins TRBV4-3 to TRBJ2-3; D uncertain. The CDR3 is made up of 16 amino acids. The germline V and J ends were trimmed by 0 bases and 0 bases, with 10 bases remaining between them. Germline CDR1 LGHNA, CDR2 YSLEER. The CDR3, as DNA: TGCGCCAGCAGCCAAGAGTACACGTCTAGCACAGATACGCAGTATTTT. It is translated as CASSQEYTSSTDTQYF.

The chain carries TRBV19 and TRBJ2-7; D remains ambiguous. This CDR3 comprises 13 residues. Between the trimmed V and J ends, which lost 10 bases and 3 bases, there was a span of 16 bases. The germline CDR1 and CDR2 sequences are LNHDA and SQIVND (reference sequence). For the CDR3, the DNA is TGTGCCACCCAAGGTTCACGAAACTACGAGCAGTACTTC. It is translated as CATQGSRNYEQYF.

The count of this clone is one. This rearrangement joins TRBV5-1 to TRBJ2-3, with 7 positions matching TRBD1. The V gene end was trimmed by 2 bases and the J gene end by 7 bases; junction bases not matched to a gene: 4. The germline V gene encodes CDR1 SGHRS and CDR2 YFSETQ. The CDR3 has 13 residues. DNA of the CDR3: TGCGCCAGCAGCTTCGTACAGGGGAATACGCAGTATTTT. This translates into CASSFVQGNTQYF.

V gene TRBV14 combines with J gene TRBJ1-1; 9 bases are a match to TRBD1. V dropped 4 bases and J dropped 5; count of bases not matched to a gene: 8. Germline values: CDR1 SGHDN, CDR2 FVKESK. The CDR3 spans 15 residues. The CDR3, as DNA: TGTGCCAGCAGCCCCCGGACAGGGGTCGGGACTGAAGCTTTCTTT. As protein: CASSPRTGVGTEAFF.

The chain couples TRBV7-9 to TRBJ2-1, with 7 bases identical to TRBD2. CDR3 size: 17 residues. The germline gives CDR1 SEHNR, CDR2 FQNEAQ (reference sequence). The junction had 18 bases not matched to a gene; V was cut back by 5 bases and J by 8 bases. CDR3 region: CASSRIMGGKDRDEQFF. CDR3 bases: TGTGCCAGCAGCCGCATTATGGGGGGGAAGGATCGGGATGAGCAGTTCTTC.

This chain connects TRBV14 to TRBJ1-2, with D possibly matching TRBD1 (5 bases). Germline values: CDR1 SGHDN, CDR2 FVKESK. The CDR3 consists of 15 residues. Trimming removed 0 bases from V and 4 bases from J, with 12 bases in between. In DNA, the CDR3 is TGTGCCAGCAGCCAAGACCCGCCAGGGCTCTATGGCTACACCTTC. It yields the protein CASSQDPPGLYGYTF.

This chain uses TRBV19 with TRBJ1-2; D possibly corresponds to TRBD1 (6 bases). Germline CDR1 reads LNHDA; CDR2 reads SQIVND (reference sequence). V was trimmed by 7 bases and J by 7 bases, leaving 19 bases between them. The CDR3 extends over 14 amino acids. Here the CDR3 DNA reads TGTGCCAGTACCCTCGGTGGGGGGGCTGGTGGCTACACCTTC. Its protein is CASTLGGGAGGYTF.

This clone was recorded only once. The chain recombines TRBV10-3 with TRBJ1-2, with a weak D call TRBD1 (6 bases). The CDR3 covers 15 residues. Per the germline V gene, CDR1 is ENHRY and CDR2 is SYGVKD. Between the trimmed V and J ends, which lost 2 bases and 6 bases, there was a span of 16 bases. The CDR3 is CAISELSGQGNGYTF. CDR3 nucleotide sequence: TGTGCCATCAGTGAGCTCTCGGGACAAGGTAATGGCTACACCTTC.

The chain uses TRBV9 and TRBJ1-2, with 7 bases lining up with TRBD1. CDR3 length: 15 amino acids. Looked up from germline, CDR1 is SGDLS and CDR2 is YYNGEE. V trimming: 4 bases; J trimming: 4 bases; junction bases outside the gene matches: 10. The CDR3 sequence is CASSTPRGYSYGYTF. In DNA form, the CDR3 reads TGTGCCAGCAGCACGCCCAGGGGGTATAGCTATGGCTACACCTTC. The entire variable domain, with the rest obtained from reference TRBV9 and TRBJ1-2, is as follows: DSGVTQTPKHLITATGQRVTLRCSPRSGDLSVYWYQQSLDQGLQFLIQYYNGEERAKGNILERFSAQQFPDLHSELNLSSLELGDSALYFCASSTPRGYSYGYTFGSGTRLTVV.

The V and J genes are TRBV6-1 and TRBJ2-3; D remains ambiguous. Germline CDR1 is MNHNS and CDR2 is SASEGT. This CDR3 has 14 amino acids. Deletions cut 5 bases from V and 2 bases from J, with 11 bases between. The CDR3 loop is CASSSRAPTDTQYF. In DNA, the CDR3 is TGTGCCAGCAGTAGCCGGGCCCCCACAGATACGCAGTATTTT.

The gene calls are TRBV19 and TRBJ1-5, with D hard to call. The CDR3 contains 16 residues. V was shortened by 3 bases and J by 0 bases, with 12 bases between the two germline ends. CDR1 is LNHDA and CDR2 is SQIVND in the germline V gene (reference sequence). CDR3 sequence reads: CASSINSLNSNQPQHF. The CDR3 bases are TGTGCCAGTAGTATTAACTCACTAAATAGCAATCAGCCCCAGCATTTT.

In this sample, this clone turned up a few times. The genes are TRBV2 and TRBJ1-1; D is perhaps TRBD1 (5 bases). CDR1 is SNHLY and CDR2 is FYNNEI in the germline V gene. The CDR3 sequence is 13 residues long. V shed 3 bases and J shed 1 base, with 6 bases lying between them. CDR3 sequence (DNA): TGTGCCAGCAGTGAGCAGGGGAACACTGAAGCTTTCTTT. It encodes CASSEQGNTEAFF.

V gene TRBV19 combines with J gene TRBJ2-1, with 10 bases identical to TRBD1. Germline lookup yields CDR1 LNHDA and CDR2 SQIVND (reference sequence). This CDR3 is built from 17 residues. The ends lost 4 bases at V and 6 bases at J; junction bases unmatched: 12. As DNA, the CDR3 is TGTGCCAGTAGTAGGGTCGGGACAGGGGTCCCGAGCAATGAGCAGTTCTTC. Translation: CASSRVGTGVPSNEQFF. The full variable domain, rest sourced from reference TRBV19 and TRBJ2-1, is DGGITQSPKYLFRKEGQNVTLSCEQNLNHDAMYWYRQDPGQGLRLIYYSQIVNDFQKGDIAEGYSVSREKKESFPLTVTSAQKNPTAFYLCASSRVGTGVPSNEQFFGPGTRLTVL.

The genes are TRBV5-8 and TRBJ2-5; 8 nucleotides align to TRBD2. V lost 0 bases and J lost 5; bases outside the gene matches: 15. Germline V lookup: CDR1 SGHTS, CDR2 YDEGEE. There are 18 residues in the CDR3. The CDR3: CASSLGASGRTAQETQYF. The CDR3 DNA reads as TGTGCCAGCAGCTTGGGAGCTAGCGGGCGAACCGCGCAGGAGACCCAGTACTTC.

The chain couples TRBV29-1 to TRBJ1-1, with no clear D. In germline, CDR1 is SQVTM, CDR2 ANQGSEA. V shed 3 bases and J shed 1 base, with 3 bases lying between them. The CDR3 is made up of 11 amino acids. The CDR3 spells CSVDQNTEAFF. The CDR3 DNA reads TGCAGCGTTGACCAGAACACTGAAGCTTTCTTT.